What follows are 20 T cell receptor beta chains derived from one specimen sequenced in a study of cytomegalovirus exposure and HLA in healthy donors. Primers included in the PCR were 60 Vbeta and 13 Jbeta primers. Profiled with immunoSEQ multiplex PCR; TCRdb holds only in-frame clones, not every one. This table has 150,000 to 200,000 clones, around 70% appearing once. Sequenced: PBMCs. These receptors were taken from a man aged 18 to 35 in good health and CMV-seropositive.

In this sample, this clone turned up once. This sequence joins TRBV19 and TRBJ1-4, with TRBD1 matching over 7 bases. This CDR3 spans 16 amino acids. After removal of 5 bases from V and 0 bases from J, the junction contained 6 bases not matched to a gene. The germline V gene encodes CDR1 LNHDA and CDR2 SQIVND (reference sequence). The CDR3, as DNA: TGTGCCAGTAGTCTCTATCAGGGGGCAACTAATGAAAAACTGTTTTTT. Residues: CASSLYQGATNEKLFF.

CDR3 in amino acids: CASSFENVNSPLHF. The CDR3 nucleotides are TGTGCCAGCAGCTTCGAGAATGTGAATTCACCCCTCCACTTT. V is TRBV5-4 and J is TRBJ1-6; D gene unclear. The CDR3 covers 14 residues. Looked up from germline, CDR1 is SGHNT and CDR2 is YYREEE (reference sequence). Trimming left V 2 bases short and J 7 bases short, with 10 bases between.

The rearrangement uses TRBV5-1 and TRBJ2-2; 9 bases align to TRBD2. The CDR3 spans 16 residues. V shed 2 bases, J shed 1 base, and the junction held 3 bases outside the gene matches. Germline loops: CDR1 SGHRS, CDR2 YFSETQ. The DNA for the CDR3 is TGCGCCAGCAGCTTTAGCGGGAGTATGAACACCGGGGAGCTGTTTTTT. It specifies CASSFSGSMNTGELFF.

V is TRBV28 and J is TRBJ1-1; D is undetermined. The germline gives CDR1 MDHEN, CDR2 SYDVKM. The CDR3 length is 14 residues. V lost 3 bases and J 4 bases, leaving 12 bases between the germline ends. The CDR3 sequence is CASSFRREGTEAFF. DNA of the CDR3: TGTGCCAGCAGTTTCCGGAGGGAGGGCACTGAAGCTTTCTTT.

The CDR3 DNA is TGTGCCAGCAGCTTATATCCGACAGTAAGGAACACTGAAGCTTTCTTT. This encodes CASSLYPTVRNTEAFF. The chain joins TRBV7-2 to TRBJ1-1, with D possibly TRBD1 on 5 matching bases. The CDR3 has 16 residues. Trimming shortened V by 2 bases and J by 1 base, and 14 bases separated the two germline ends. Looked up from germline, CDR1 is SGHTA and CDR2 is FQGNSA.

The chain uses TRBV30 and TRBJ2-5; 8 nucleotides align to TRBD2. After removal of 0 bases from V and 6 bases from J, the junction contained 15 bases not matched to a gene. This CDR3 comprises 17 residues. Germline-derived CDR1 and CDR2 are GTSNPN and SVGIG (reference sequence). DNA of the CDR3: TGTGCCTGGAGTGTAGGTAGCGGGGCCCTCGGCGGAAAGACCCAGTACTTC. Translation: CAWSVGSGALGGKTQYF.

This clone was picked up a small number of times. In nucleotides, the CDR3 is TGTGCCAGCAGCTTAACCACGGACTACGAGCAGTACGTC. Translated, it gives CASSLTTDYEQYV. J is TRBJ2-7 and V is TRBV11-2; D is unresolved. The germline V and J ends were trimmed by 2 bases and 3 bases, with 8 bases remaining between them. Germline CDR1 SGHAT, CDR2 FQNNGV. This CDR3 contains 13 residues.

V usage is TRBV20-1 and J usage is TRBJ2-1, with D unclear. The CDR3 contains 8 residues. Trimming pared 6 bases from V and 13 bases from J, leaving 7 bases between. The germline CDR1 and CDR2 sequences are DFQATT and SNEGSKA (reference sequence). The CDR3 DNA follows: TGCAGTGCAGGCGGACAGTTCTTC. Translation gives CSAGGQFF.

The J gene is TRBJ1-3, the V gene TRBV5-4; D may be TRBD1 (6 bases). V lost 4 bases to trimming and J lost 3 bases, with 14 bases between them. The germline V gene encodes CDR1 SGHNT and CDR2 YYREEE (reference sequence). The CDR3 runs 15 residues. CDR3 loop: CASSLSGAGGNTIYF. The CDR3, as DNA: TGTGCCAGCAGCCTCTCAGGGGCAGGTGGAAACACCATATATTTT. Complete variable domain (other parts from reference TRBV5-4 and TRBJ1-3): ETGVTQSPTHLIKTRGQQVTLRCSSQSGHNTVSWYQQALGQGPQFIFQYYREEENGRGNFPPRFSGLQFPNYSSELNVNALELDDSALYLCASSLSGAGGNTIYFGEGSWLTVV.

The rearrangement uses TRBV6-5 and TRBJ1-4, with 7 bases aligning to TRBD1. With V trimmed by 0 bases and J by 14 bases, 15 bases remained unmatched. The CDR3 covers 16 residues. Germline CDR1 is MNHEY and CDR2 is SVGAGI. As DNA, the CDR3 is TGTGCCAGCAGTTACTCGTGGGATACCTCGGACAGGCGCCTGTTTTTT. It encodes CASSYSWDTSDRRLFF.

This clone was observed once. The chain employs TRBV19 and TRBJ2-2; D may be TRBD1 (6 bases). Germline V CDR1 and CDR2: LNHDA, SQIVND (reference sequence). This CDR3 contains 12 residues. V lost 7 bases and J 7 bases, leaving 10 bases between the germline ends. The CDR3 DNA is TGTGCCAGTATCCAAGGGGGCGGGGAGCTGTTTTTT. Translated, it gives CASIQGGGELFF.

The chain carries TRBV5-6 and TRBJ1-2; D not certain. Per the germline V gene, CDR1 is SGHDT and CDR2 is YYEEEE. Trimming left V 1 base short and J 5 bases short, with 15 bases between. This CDR3 has 15 amino acids. In nucleotides, the CDR3 is TGTGCCAGCAGCTTGTTCGGGATCGCCGGGTATGGCTACACCTTC. Amino acid sequence: CASSLFGIAGYGYTF.

The table lists this clone with a few counts. The genes are TRBV5-8 and TRBJ1-2; no firm D call. This CDR3 region has 14 residues. V lost 4 bases and J lost 4, with 14 bases in between. Germline assignment: CDR1 SGHTS and CDR2 YDEGEE. As DNA, the CDR3 is TGTGCCAGCAGCCCCTCGGAGGGTATCTATGGCTACACCTTC. Translating it yields CASSPSEGIYGYTF.

J is TRBJ2-5 and V is TRBV28, with D possibly matching TRBD2 (6 bases). With 5 bases removed from V and 7 bases from J, the gap between germline ends came to 14 bases. Per the germline V gene, CDR1 is MDHEN and CDR2 is SYDVKM. This CDR3 spans 13 amino acids. The CDR3 sequence is CASSKGGPGTQYF. The CDR3 nucleotides are TGTGCCAGCAGTAAGGGAGGCCCAGGGACCCAGTACTTC.

The sample holds a few counts of this clone. This sequence joins TRBV4-1 and TRBJ1-2; D remains unclear. The ends were cut back, 1 base at V and 5 bases at J, with 8 bases in the middle. The CDR3 spans 13 residues. Germline values: CDR1 MGHRA, CDR2 YSYEKL. The CDR3 here is CASSQVVGYGYTF. DNA for the CDR3: TGCGCCAGCAGCCAAGTCGTCGGGTATGGCTACACCTTC.

The chain links TRBV11-2 to TRBJ2-2; possible D gene TRBD1, 5 bases. V lost 5 bases and J 7 bases, leaving 20 bases between the germline ends. CDR1 is SGHAT, CDR2 FQNNGV, per germline. The CDR3 sequence is 16 residues long. The CDR3: CASSTQGPEHGGELFF. The CDR3 DNA reads as TGTGCCAGCAGCACTCAGGGCCCCGAACACGGCGGGGAGCTGTTTTTT.

The chain carries TRBV2 and TRBJ2-1, with D maybe TRBD1 (5 bases). Trimming stripped 8 bases from V and 1 base from J, with 15 bases between. This CDR3 has 15 residues. Per the germline V gene, CDR1 is SNHLY and CDR2 is FYNNEI. CDR3 amino acids: CASLAEGVSYNEQFF. The CDR3 region has the DNA TGTGCCAGCCTGGCCGAAGGGGTGTCCTACAATGAGCAGTTCTTC.

The chain couples TRBV19 to TRBJ2-5, with 11 bases matching TRBD2. This CDR3 has 16 amino acids. Germline assignment: CDR1 LNHDA and CDR2 SQIVND (reference sequence). The V segment lost 9 bases and the J segment 0 bases; nucleotides outside the gene matches: 9. CDR3 DNA: TGTGCCAGCGCCTCGGGGACTAGCGGAGACCAAGAGACCCAGTACTTC. Its translation: CASASGTSGDQETQYF.

This chain connects TRBV5-4 to TRBJ2-4, with D possibly TRBD1 on 6 matching bases. This CDR3 spans 14 amino acids. Between the trimmed V and J ends, which lost 2 bases and 4 bases, there was a span of 10 bases. Germline assignment: CDR1 SGHNT and CDR2 YYREEE (reference sequence). CDR3 sequence reads: CASSLGDTKNIQYF. The CDR3, as DNA: TGTGCCAGCAGCTTAGGGGACACAAAAAACATTCAGTACTTC.

The V call is TRBV11-2, the J call TRBJ1-6; tentatively, D is TRBD1 (6 bases). V lost 5 bases and J lost 10, with 15 bases in between. Per germline, CDR1 SGHAT and CDR2 FQNNGV. The CDR3 is 14 amino acids. The CDR3 DNA reads as TGTGCCAGCAGCCGAACAGGGATCAACTCACCCCTCCACTTT. Translating it yields CASSRTGINSPLHF.